Reported below is one T cell receptor (beta chain). The data were taken from a study of cytomegalovirus exposure and HLA in healthy donors. CDR1 and CDR2 from the germline V gene are MNHEY and SMNVEV (reference sequence). The CDR3 has 13 amino acids. V was cut by 7 bases and J by 5 bases, with 14 bases left in between. The table came from immunoSEQ multiplex PCR; TCRdb's copy has only in-frame clones and leaves some out. The repertoire holds around 160,000 clones, with 85% as singletons. Specimen: PBMCs. The chain links TRBV27 to TRBJ1-2; a possible D gene is TRBD1 (6 bases). The receptor's source is a man aged 25 to 45 in good health and CMV-seropositive. CDR3 nucleotides: TGTGCCAGCACGGGGCAGGGGAGTTATGGCTACACCTTC. Protein: CASTGQGSYGYTF.